Following are 15 T cell receptor beta chains from one sample sequenced in a study of CD8+ T cells in alopecia areata (dated by TCRdb to between 2017 and 2018). The sample's time point label, in plain terms: baseline before oral tofacitinib. Receptors were amplified or captured by the immunoSEQ multiplex PCR assay. For TCR sequencing, RNA was extracted from every sample and reverse transcribed into cDNA to serve as template. Held by TCRdb, this immuneACCESS table contains in-frame sequences only and omits some clones. Under half of the omission traces to an unresolved V gene where checked; the cause of the rest is unknown. The sample yields under 250,000 clones; more than 45% were counted once. Jointly, the top ten make up approximately 0.5% of the sample. Material: CD4+ T cells sorted from blood, obtained at week 0. These receptors all come from a human donor with alopecia areata.

This clone was detected only a few times. The genes are TRBV29-1 and TRBJ2-2, with TRBD2 matching 8 bases. CDR1 is SQVTM, CDR2 ANQGSEA, per germline. The V segment lost 3 bases and the J segment 4 bases; nucleotides outside the gene matches: 7. There are 15 residues in the CDR3. For the CDR3, the DNA is TGCAGCGTTGATGGGGCTAGCGGGTTCACCGGGGAGCTGTTTTTT. Protein product: CSVDGASGFTGELFF.

The J gene is TRBJ2-3, the V gene TRBV5-1; D tentatively fits TRBD1 or TRBD2 (5 bases each). With 0 bases removed from V and 9 bases from J, the gap between germline ends came to 11 bases. There are 13 residues in the CDR3. The germline gives CDR1 SGHRS, CDR2 YFSETQ. CDR3 region: CASSLVGEGTQYF. CDR3 bases: TGCGCCAGCAGCTTGGTGGGGGAAGGGACGCAGTATTTT.

The chain employs TRBV30 and TRBJ2-7; perhaps D is TRBD1 or TRBD2 (5 bases each). The CDR3 sequence is 15 residues long. Germline values: CDR1 GTSNPN, CDR2 SVGIG (reference sequence). With 2 bases removed from V and 0 bases from J, the gap between germline ends came to 14 bases. Here the CDR3 DNA reads TGTGCCTGGAGTAGGTTTTGGGGGAGCTCCTACGAGCAGTACTTC. Translation: CAWSRFWGSSYEQYF.

The V gene is TRBV30, the J gene TRBJ2-1, with 8 bases lining up with TRBD1. This CDR3 has 16 amino acids. The V and J ends lost 2 bases and 1 base, in that order; junction bases with no gene match: 7. Germline CDR1 is GTSNPN and CDR2 is SVGIG (reference sequence). The CDR3 region has the DNA TGTGCCTGGAGTCGGCAGGGGGCTTCATCCTACAATGAGCAGTTCTTC. Protein: CAWSRQGASSYNEQFF.

The V call is TRBV5-1, the J call TRBJ2-7, with D perhaps TRBD2 (6 bases). There are 15 residues in the CDR3. Trimming took 1 base from V and 2 from J, leaving 13 bases between them. In germline, CDR1 is SGHRS, CDR2 YFSETQ. CDR3: CASSLMGGGAYEQYF. DNA for the CDR3: TGCGCCAGCAGCTTGATGGGGGGTGGCGCCTACGAGCAGTACTTC.

The rearrangement links TRBV11-1 to TRBJ2-3; 8 bases map to TRBD1. V lost 5 bases and J lost 4; bases outside the gene matches: 5. Germline values: CDR1 SGHAT, CDR2 FQDESV (reference sequence). The CDR3 contains 14 residues. CDR3 loop: CASSPDRVADTQYF. DNA for the CDR3: TGTGCCAGCAGCCCGGACAGGGTGGCAGATACGCAGTATTTT. Variable domain in full (rest from reference TRBV11-1 and TRBJ2-3): EAEVAQSPRYKITEKSQAVAFWCDPISGHATLYWYRQILGQGPELLVQFQDESVVDDSQLPKDRFSAERLKGVDSTLKIQPAELGDSAMYLCASSPDRVADTQYFGPGTRLTVL.

This clone turned up a few times. The rearrangement links TRBV7-2 to TRBJ2-3; weak D call: TRBD1 (7 bases). Germline V gives CDR1 SGHTA, CDR2 FQGNSA. This CDR3 spans 13 amino acids. The V end lost 5 bases, the J end lost 14 bases, and 20 bases lay between the germline ends. CDR3 sequence: CASSIKGGQFRYF. CDR3 sequence (DNA): TGTGCCAGCAGCATCAAGGGGGGACAGTTTCGGTATTTT.

This chain connects TRBV4-1 to TRBJ1-4; the D is unclear. V lost 3 bases to trimming and J lost 8 bases, with 13 bases between them. CDR3 length equals 14 residues. The V gene's germline CDR1 is MGHRA and CDR2 YSYEKL. The CDR3 bases are TGCGCCAGCAGCCAGCCGGGAGTCGAGGAAAAACTGTTTTTT. This sequence encodes CASSQPGVEEKLFF.

This clone was recorded a few times. The V gene is TRBV29-1, the J gene TRBJ2-2; D call uncertain. V lost 4 bases and J 1 base, leaving 7 bases between the germline ends. The CDR3 runs 13 residues. Germline assignment: CDR1 SQVTM and CDR2 ANQGSEA. This CDR3 reads CSVGHRNTGELFF. The CDR3 DNA reads TGCAGCGTTGGGCACAGGAACACCGGGGAGCTGTTTTTT.

V is TRBV15 and J is TRBJ2-7; 9 bases fit TRBD1. Trimming cost V 2 bases and J 3 bases; bases outside gene matches: 2. Germline V lookup: CDR1 LNHNV, CDR2 YYDKDF (reference sequence). The CDR3 is 14 residues long. The CDR3 sequence: CATSRRQGGYEQYF. The CDR3 DNA is TGTGCCACCAGCAGACGACAGGGGGGCTACGAGCAGTACTTC.

The V call is TRBV9, the J call TRBJ2-1, with 9 bases that match TRBD1. V lost 0 bases and J lost 7; bases outside the gene matches: 5. The germline V gene encodes CDR1 SGDLS and CDR2 YYNGEE. This CDR3 comprises 15 residues. The CDR3 coding sequence is TGTGCCAGCAGCGTAGCTGGGACAGGGAGGAATGAGCAGTTCTTC. Translation: CASSVAGTGRNEQFF. Drawing the rest from reference TRBV9 and TRBJ2-1, the complete variable domain is DSGVTQTPKHLITATGQRVTLRCSPRSGDLSVYWYQQSLDQGLQFLIQYYNGEERAKGNILERFSAQQFPDLHSELNLSSLELGDSALYFCASSVAGTGRNEQFFGPGTRLTVL.

This sequence joins TRBV7-2 and TRBJ1-2; D uncertain. V was cut by 4 bases and J by 1 base, with 10 bases left in between. Germline V gene sequence: CDR1 SGHTA, CDR2 FQGNSA. The CDR3 runs to 14 residues. The CDR3 DNA reads as TGTGCCAGCAGCTCCTACCTGGTTAACTATGGCTACACCTTC. Translation gives CASSSYLVNYGYTF.

This clone was counted a few times. This rearrangement joins TRBV30 to TRBJ2-4, with 11 bases matching TRBD1. The CDR3 has 14 amino acids. The germline gives CDR1 GTSNPN, CDR2 SVGIG (reference sequence). Trimming took 3 bases from V and 6 from J; bases not matched to a gene: 4. Here the CDR3 DNA reads TGTGCCTGGAGGTCCGGGACAGGGGGAAACATTCAGTACTTC. This sequence encodes CAWRSGTGGNIQYF.

This clone has a handful of counts. The chain joins TRBV27 to TRBJ2-3; 7 bases map to TRBD1. This CDR3 contains 16 residues. Germline assignment: CDR1 MNHEY and CDR2 SMNVEV (reference sequence). With 5 bases clipped from V and 0 bases from J, the junction kept 8 bases outside the gene matches. The CDR3 DNA reads TGTGCCAGCAGTCCCATTGACAGGGTGAGCACAGATACGCAGTATTTT. Encoded protein: CASSPIDRVSTDTQYF.

CDR3 residues: CASSLSGTKPTGELFF. CDR3 nucleotides: TGCGCCAGCAGCTTGTCTGGGACAAAACCCACCGGGGAGCTGTTTTTT. The chain combines TRBV5-1 with TRBJ2-2, with a weak D call TRBD1 (6 bases). Germline assignment: CDR1 SGHRS and CDR2 YFSETQ. The CDR3 is 16 amino acids. Trimming stripped 1 base from V and 4 bases from J, with 14 bases between. Full variable domain (outside the CDR3, taken from reference TRBV5-1 and TRBJ2-2): KAGVTQTPRYLIKTRGQQVTLSCSPISGHRSVSWYQQTPGQGLQFLFEYFSETQRNKGNFPGRFSGRQFSNSRSEMNVSTLELGDSALYLCASSLSGTKPTGELFFGEGSRLTVL.